This T cell receptor (beta chain) was found in a study of blood T cell repertoires in COVID-19 (dated by TCRdb to the early 2020s). Describing the broader study: Samples covering the acute and convalescent phases of COVID-19 were provided by collaborators in the United States, Italy and Spain. The material from the prospective study consisted of cDNA or gDNA derived from T cells, B-cell-depleted T cells, or PBMCs. Subjects who had been exposed to COVID-19, were actively infected with it, or had recovered from it provided the deeply sampled blood TCRbeta repertoires that made up the dataset. The repertoires were made available in a free public database intended to serve as a resource for research on the immune response to SARS-CoV-2. Samples were obtained from the ongoing ImmuneRACE study (first 160 participants) and from roughly 1,300 subjects provided by 6 global collaborators. Nearly every sample came with metadata listing a de-identified subject ID, COVID-19 status, age in years and sex. Where available, HLA class I and class II types were taken from metadata supplied by the sample provider and were not determined by assay-based typing.

The research as a whole found: The amount of clinical and demographic metadata varied by source and participant and was provided uncurated.

A remark on this clone: No cognate antigen has been identified for it. No much larger clonotype is one base removed from it; base qualities were not supplied.

From the cysteine through the phenylalanine, the CDR3 covers 13 amino acids. CDR3 DNA is the only sequence kept; it has 39 bases, read in frame from the first base. CDR1 and CDR2, looked up from the germline V gene (reference sequence), are MNHEY and SMNVEV. V drops 7 bases and J drops 7 bases, leaving 13 bases in between. TCRbeta CDR3 regions were amplified from genomic DNA by means of the immunoSEQ Assay, a bias-controlled multiplex PCR. The study's own analysis went as follows. The number of nucleated cells in each sample was estimated by amplification of reference gene primers within the assay. To quantify the absolute abundance of each unique TCRbeta CDR3 rearrangement, sequence reads were collapsed and filtered. For each sample, productive Simpson clonality was calculated as the square root of Simpson's diversity index across productive rearrangements. TCRdb retrieved this table from immuneACCESS and kept in-frame rearrangements only. Not all clones are present; in checked studies, unresolved V genes account for under half, and no reason is known for the remainder. V and J calls and clone size follow that table, whereas D and trimming were derived from the DNA. The sample table contains about 180,000 clones; only one count was recorded for 80% to 90% of them. Under 15% of the sample is in the top ten clones.

At one collaborating source in Seattle, patients were enrolled during active infection and were followed longitudinally through the course of disease. Whole blood was collected in K2EDTA tubes by collaborating institutions according to the institutions' own protocols. For TCRbeta analysis, collaborator samples were shipped as frozen whole blood, as isolated PBMCs, or as DNA extracted from either sample type. The chain uses TRBV27 and TRBJ1-4, with TRBD1 as a weak D call on 6 bases. The clonotype was recovered from a woman in her 70s with COVID-19, enrolled during active disease. Sequenced input: peripheral blood. The nucleotides are TGTGCCAGCACCCGGGCCAGGGGTGAAAAACTGTTTTTT. It specifies CASTRARGEKLFF.